Presented here are 7 T cell receptor beta chains from one specimen sequenced in a study of T-cell reconstitution after alpha-beta-depleted transplantation in children. Preparation of the TCRbeta library used unique molecular identifiers. TCRdb re-derived calls from the PCR reads in MiXCR, one entry per CDR3 protein. The sample includes approximately 270,000 distinct CDR3 sequences, around 9.6% seen only once; the top ten take 10%. The sequenced sample was PBMCs from the stem cell graft donor, obtained from the stem cell graft. The origin of the receptors is a human donor who donated a stem cell graft to a child with SCID.

This clonotype was detected ten times or more. The chain has TRBV5-1 and TRBJ1-1, with D possibly TRBD1 on 5 matching bases. This CDR3 has 12 residues. CDR1 SGHRS and CDR2 YFSETQ come from the germline V gene. Trimming stripped 4 bases from V and 4 bases from J, with 8 bases between. Written as DNA, the CDR3 is TGCGCCAGCAGCCTCGACAGCACTGAAGCTTTCTTT. Protein: CASSLDSTEAFF.

The chain couples TRBV7-9 to TRBJ2-1; D gene ambiguous. The CDR3 is 15 amino acids. The V gene lost 3 bases and the J gene lost 0 bases, with 9 bases spanning the gap. Germline V gives CDR1 SEHNR, CDR2 FQNEAQ (reference sequence). The CDR3 bases are TGTGCCAGCAGCTTCTCTACGAGCTCCTACAATGAGCAGTTCTTC. Its translation: CASSFSTSSYNEQFF.

The chain carries TRBV6-2 or TRBV6-3 and TRBJ1-2, with D tentatively TRBD1 (5 bases). Germline-derived CDR1 and CDR2 are MNHEY and SVGEGT. The CDR3 is 15 amino acids. V lost 7 bases and J 4 bases, leaving 19 bases between the germline ends. CDR3 nucleotide sequence: TGTGCCAGCAAGGGCTTAGACAGTTTGATCTATGGCTACACCTTC. Protein: CASKGLDSLIYGYTF.

The genes are TRBV9 and TRBJ1-2, with a weak D call TRBD1 (6 bases). Germline V gene data show CDR1 as SGDLS and CDR2 as YYNGEE. Trimming pared 4 bases from V and 4 bases from J, leaving 11 bases between. The CDR3 is 13 residues long. The DNA of the CDR3 is TGTGCCAGCAGCCCCACAGGGATCTATGGCTACACCTTC. Translated: CASSPTGIYGYTF.

This clonotype appeared a few times. V and J are TRBV6-1 and TRBJ2-5, with 7 bases aligning to TRBD1. This CDR3 spans 13 amino acids. Germline lookup yields CDR1 MNHNS and CDR2 SASEGT. With 7 bases clipped from V and 7 bases from J, the junction kept 9 bases outside the gene matches. Here the CDR3 DNA reads TGTGCCAGCAAGATGACAGGGATTGGGACCCAGTACTTC. It codes for CASKMTGIGTQYF.

The chain is built from TRBV18 and TRBJ2-7; tentatively, D is TRBD2 (5 bases). Per the germline V gene, CDR1 is KGHSH and CDR2 is LQKENI. Deletions cut 0 bases from V and 3 bases from J, with 6 bases between. The CDR3 totals 13 residues. The CDR3 nucleotides read TGTGCCAGCTCACCACCCCGGGACTACGAGCAGTACTTC. Translated, it gives CASSPPRDYEQYF.

This clonotype turned up a few times. The rearrangement uses TRBV6-5 and TRBJ1-1, with a tentative D call TRBD1 (5 bases). Between the trimmed V and J ends, which lost 8 bases and 5 bases, there was a span of 9 bases. This CDR3 spans 11 amino acids. Germline CDR1 and CDR2: MNHEY and SVGAGI. The CDR3 nucleotides read TGTGCCAGCTTCAGGGATACTGAAGCTTTCTTT. Translation gives CASFRDTEAFF.